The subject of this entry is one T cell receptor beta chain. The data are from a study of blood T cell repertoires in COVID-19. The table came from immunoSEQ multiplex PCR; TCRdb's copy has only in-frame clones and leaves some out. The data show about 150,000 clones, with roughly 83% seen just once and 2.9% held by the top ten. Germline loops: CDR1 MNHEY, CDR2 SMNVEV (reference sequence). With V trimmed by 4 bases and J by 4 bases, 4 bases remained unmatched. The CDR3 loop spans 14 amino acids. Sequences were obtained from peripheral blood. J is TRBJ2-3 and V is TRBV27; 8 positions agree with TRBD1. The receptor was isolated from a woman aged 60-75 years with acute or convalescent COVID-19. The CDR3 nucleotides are TGTGCCAGCAGTTCCTGGGACAGGCCAGATACGCAGTATTTT. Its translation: CASSSWDRPDTQYF.